This is a list of T cell receptor beta chains from one sample in a study of T-cell reconstitution after alpha-beta-depleted transplantation in children. In TCRdb, the PCR reads were re-called with MiXCR into one record per CDR3 protein. The data hold 500,000 to 650,000 distinct CDR3 sequences, with roughly 13% observed a single time. The sample here was PBMCs, mostly from graft donor cells, taken 360 days after TCRalphabeta/CD19-depleted stem cell transplant. All receptors derive from a male patient aged 10 to 17 who had a stem cell transplant for acute myeloid leukemia, so the T cells may come from the graft donor. Both conserved end residues are trimmed from each CDR3. Rows give clone size only sometimes, using once, few, many, or a class for an expanded clone.

clone_size: few
j_call: TRBJ1-4
v_call: TRBV29-1
cdr3_aa: SVYSTGGPNEKLF

clone_size: many
j_call: TRBJ2-7
v_call: TRBV29-1
cdr3_aa: SVVGKSSYEQY

clone_size: .
j_call: TRBJ2-1
v_call: TRBV6-5
cdr3_aa: ASSYKAGGPYNDQF

clone_size: few
j_call: TRBJ2-7
v_call: TRBV7-2
cdr3_aa: ASSYREDIGYYEQY

clone_size: few
j_call: TRBJ2-7
v_call: TRBV4-3
cdr3_aa: ASSPSPSGRGYEQY

clone_size: few
j_call: TRBJ2-5
v_call: TRBV5-1
cdr3_aa: ASKTPGGGETQY

clone_size: few
j_call: TRBJ1-1
v_call: TRBV10-3
cdr3_aa: AISESGQAAHGTEAF

clone_size: .
j_call: TRBJ2-7
v_call: TRBV28
cdr3_aa: ASSSTGVGFGYEQY

clone_size: few
j_call: TRBJ2-3
v_call: TRBV6-1
cdr3_aa: ASSEPGAGDTQY

clone_size: .
j_call: TRBJ2-1
v_call: TRBV18
cdr3_aa: ASSPPRNRHGPIDEQF

clone_size: many
j_call: TRBJ2-2
v_call: TRBV7-8
cdr3_aa: ASSLLSGQGATGELF

clone_size: few
j_call: TRBJ2-5
v_call: TRBV2
cdr3_aa: ASSEVLAGQETQY

clone_size: many
j_call: TRBJ2-1
v_call: TRBV20-1
cdr3_aa: SARAGTSGKYNEQF

clone_size: many
j_call: TRBJ2-7
v_call: TRBV5-5
cdr3_aa: ASSLSRTFYEQY

clone_size: few
j_call: TRBJ2-1
v_call: TRBV9
cdr3_aa: ASSVGTSGRGLEQF

clone_size: few
j_call: TRBJ2-7
v_call: TRBV5-6
cdr3_aa: ASSSRDGAYEQY

clone_size: few
j_call: TRBJ2-7
v_call: TRBV18
cdr3_aa: ASSPVEGGLGYEQY

clone_size: few
j_call: TRBJ2-7
v_call: TRBV28
cdr3_aa: ASSLWAMGSYEQY

clone_size: .
j_call: TRBJ2-7
v_call: TRBV5-1
cdr3_aa: ASSLAGGQGSYEQY

clone_size: few
j_call: TRBJ2-5
v_call: TRBV4-2
cdr3_aa: ASSQDSSGHQETQY

clone_size: few
j_call: TRBJ2-3
v_call: TRBV9
cdr3_aa: ASSVATAGGPGTDTQY

clone_size: .
j_call: TRBJ2-5
v_call: TRBV28
cdr3_aa: ASSFPPGQGVQETQY

clone_size: .
j_call: TRBJ2-7
v_call: TRBV12-3/TRBV12-4
cdr3_aa: AICLALRGLARTSYEQY

clone_size: many
j_call: TRBJ2-4
v_call: TRBV3-1
cdr3_aa: ASSLRAVKNIQY

clone_size: many
j_call: TRBJ2-7
v_call: TRBV18
cdr3_aa: ASSLYDPAYEQY

clone_size: many
j_call: TRBJ2-1
v_call: TRBV28
cdr3_aa: ASSLRRWDNEQF

clone_size: .
j_call: TRBJ2-2
v_call: TRBV7-9
cdr3_aa: ASSSPGLNTGELF

clone_size: many
j_call: TRBJ2-1
v_call: TRBV27
cdr3_aa: ASSPLIDTSGRSSYNEQF

clone_size: many
j_call: TRBJ2-1
v_call: TRBV5-1
cdr3_aa: ASSLLAGSPEQF

clone_size: few
j_call: TRBJ1-1
v_call: TRBV20-1
cdr3_aa: SAHRVITEAF

clone_size: many
j_call: TRBJ2-5
v_call: TRBV7-3
cdr3_aa: ASSPNRAWGETQY

clone_size: .
j_call: TRBJ1-2
v_call: TRBV20-1
cdr3_aa: SATTPQRQANYGYT

clone_size: few
j_call: TRBJ1-2
v_call: TRBV29-1
cdr3_aa: SVFVPGHDGYT

clone_size: few
j_call: TRBJ2-3
v_call: TRBV5-6
cdr3_aa: ASSLAGQGAYTQY

clone_size: .
j_call: TRBJ2-7
v_call: TRBV7-2
cdr3_aa: ASSRVGSEQY

clone_size: few
j_call: TRBJ2-4
v_call: TRBV7-2
cdr3_aa: ASSLRAGPIAKNIQY

clone_size: many
j_call: TRBJ2-2
v_call: TRBV30
cdr3_aa: AWGRNTGELF

clone_size: .
j_call: TRBJ2-7
v_call: TRBV20-1
cdr3_aa: SPDRGGYEQY

clone_size: few
j_call: TRBJ2-5
v_call: TRBV7-9
cdr3_aa: ASSSLYARETQY

clone_size: .
j_call: TRBJ2-1
v_call: TRBV5-1
cdr3_aa: ASSGLVDNEQF

clone_size: .
j_call: TRBJ1-1
v_call: TRBV20-1
cdr3_aa: SARAGTTNTEAF

clone_size: many
j_call: TRBJ2-7
v_call: TRBV28
cdr3_aa: ASSLSGYPYEQY

clone_size: many
j_call: TRBJ2-7
v_call: TRBV6-1
cdr3_aa: ASRGRVGPSYEQY

clone_size: .
j_call: TRBJ1-4
v_call: TRBV12-3/TRBV12-4
cdr3_aa: ASSDRGGPTNEKLF

clone_size: .
j_call: TRBJ2-1
v_call: TRBV27
cdr3_aa: ASSFRREWGNEQF

clone_size: .
j_call: TRBJ2-2
v_call: TRBV5-1
cdr3_aa: ASSLLRERETGELF

clone_size: few
j_call: TRBJ2-5
v_call: TRBV6-2/TRBV6-3
cdr3_aa: ASSTRGSRETQY

clone_size: .
j_call: TRBJ2-7
v_call: TRBV28
cdr3_aa: ASGTGAGEQY

clone_size: many
j_call: TRBJ2-1
v_call: TRBV28
cdr3_aa: ASSLSSGDPLYNEQF

clone_size: few
j_call: TRBJ2-1
v_call: TRBV9
cdr3_aa: ASSVGVFNEQF

clone_size: many
j_call: TRBJ2-1
v_call: TRBV7-3
cdr3_aa: ASSFSPGLDNEQF

clone_size: .
j_call: TRBJ1-1
v_call: TRBV4-1
cdr3_aa: ASSQVPFLKPKPMNTEAF

clone_size: few
j_call: TRBJ2-7
v_call: TRBV20-1
cdr3_aa: SAKSTPFSYEQY

clone_size: .
j_call: TRBJ2-7
v_call: TRBV6-5
cdr3_aa: ASSYSSFPASGEYEQY